A selection of T cell receptor beta chains follows, all from one sample in a study of T-cell reconstitution after alpha-beta-depleted transplantation in children. TCRdb re-called the PCR reads with MiXCR, one entry per CDR3 protein. This table has 150,000 to 250,000 distinct CDR3 sequences, approximately 6% appearing once. The sample consisted of PBMCs, taken before TCRalphabeta/CD19-depleted stem cell transplant. The receptor source for this set is a girl less than two years old with combined immunodeficiency, due to receive a stem cell transplant. Each CDR3 is given with its conserved first and last residue. The order of the fields is V gene, J gene, clone size, D gene, CDR3 protein, CDR3 DNA. D genes are given only for firm matches. Clone sizes are given selectively: once, few, many, or a class where the clone is expanded.

>TRBV4-3|TRBJ2-7|few|.
CASSRTPSGGAGEQYF
TGCGCCAGCAGCCGTACTCCATCGGGTGGTGCGGGGGAGCAGTACTTC
>TRBV18|TRBJ1-5|few|.
CASSPQGLSGNQPQHF
TGTGCCAGCTCACCCCAGGGACTCTCTGGCAATCAGCCCCAGCATTTT
>TRBV5-1|TRBJ2-7|many|.
CASSLARTDQGYEQYF
TGCGCCAGCAGCTTGGCCAGGACAGACCAAGGCTACGAGCAGTACTTC
>TRBV27|TRBJ1-2|many|.
CASGWTPNYGYTF
TGTGCCAGTGGCTGGACACCTAACTATGGCTACACCTTC
>TRBV30|TRBJ2-7|.|.
CAWSVETSRSGQYF
TGTGCCTGGAGTGTGGAGACCTCCAGGAGCGGGCAGTACTTC
>TRBV11-3|TRBJ1-2|many|.
CASSSRDSDSQHTF
TGTGCCAGCAGCTCAAGAGACTCGGACAGCCAACACACCTTC
>TRBV25-1|TRBJ2-5|many|.
CASSGWEAQYF
TGTGCCAGCAGTGGATGGGAGGCCCAGTACTTC
>TRBV5-1|TRBJ1-1|many|.
CASSRSNTEAFF
TGCGCCAGCAGTCGGAGTAACACTGAAGCTTTCTTT
>TRBV29-1|TRBJ2-7|many|.
CSADSPPTYEQYF
TGCAGCGCTGACAGTCCCCCGACCTACGAGCAGTACTTC
>TRBV9|TRBJ2-6|many|.
CASSLGVSGANVLTF
TGTGCCAGCAGCTTAGGGGTCTCTGGGGCCAACGTCCTGACTTTC
>TRBV6-5|TRBJ2-3|many|.
CASSTFNRLTDTQYF
TGTGCCAGCAGTACCTTTAATAGGCTCACAGATACGCAGTATTTT
>TRBV28|TRBJ2-1|few|TRBD2
CASTFVGTSGLNEQFF
TGTGCCAGCACCTTCGTTGGGACTAGCGGGCTTAATGAGCAGTTCTTC
>TRBV6-2/TRBV6-3|TRBJ2-6|many|.
CASSYSRDSGANVLTF
TGTGCCAGCAGTTACTCCCGGGATTCTGGGGCCAACGTCCTGACTTTC
>TRBV12-3/TRBV12-4|TRBJ2-5|many|TRBD1
CASSFHPGQGQETQYF
TGTGCCAGCAGTTTCCATCCGGGACAGGGCCAAGAGACCCAGTACTTC
>TRBV7-6|TRBJ1-6|many|.
CASSPGTANNSPLHF
TGTGCCAGCAGTCCGGGGACGGCCAATAATTCACCCCTCCACTTT
>TRBV4-3|TRBJ1-2|many|.
CASSQDVGSYGYTF
TGCGCCAGCAGCCAAGATGTTGGGAGCTATGGCTACACCTTC
>TRBV7-3|TRBJ2-3|.|TRBD1
CASSWGPPGQGADTQYF
TGTGCCAGCAGCTGGGGACCTCCGGGACAGGGTGCAGATACGCAGTATTTT
>TRBV14|TRBJ2-1|many|.
CASSQISGEQFF
TGTGCCAGCAGCCAAATCTCGGGTGAGCAGTTCTTC
>TRBV12-3/TRBV12-4|TRBJ2-7|many|TRBD1
CASSPTGAPYEQYF
TGTGCCAGCAGTCCCACAGGGGCTCCCTACGAGCAGTACTTC
>TRBV9|TRBJ2-3|few|.
CASSVHRDSKGDTQYF
TGTGCCAGCAGCGTACACCGGGACTCAAAGGGAGATACGCAGTATTTT
>TRBV5-6|TRBJ2-7|many|.
CASSLPGPTWEQYF
TGTGCCAGCAGCTTGCCAGGTCCTACGTGGGAGCAGTACTTC